Shown below are 5 T cell receptor beta chains from a single sample sequenced in a study of cytomegalovirus exposure and HLA in healthy donors. Researchers ran the PCR with 60 Vbeta and 13 Jbeta primers. Using immunoSEQ multiplex PCR, the repertoire was profiled, and TCRdb retains in-frame clones only, with some absent. The data contain about 200,000 clones, 70% to 80% of them seen just once; the ten biggest clones take up around 0.2%. Sequenced sample: PBMCs. Source of these receptors: a girl under 10 years old in good health and CMV-seronegative.

The chain couples TRBV27 to TRBJ2-5, with 11 bases aligning to TRBD2. Germline assignment: CDR1 MNHEY and CDR2 SMNVEV (reference sequence). V lost 6 bases to trimming and J lost 2 bases; unmatched junction nucleotides: 8. The CDR3 has 16 amino acids. CDR3 bases: TGTGCCAGCAGGCAGACTAGCGGGAACCTTCAAGAGACCCAGTACTTC. This codes for CASRQTSGNLQETQYF.

This chain links TRBV12-5 with TRBJ2-7; TRBD1 is a possible D gene (6 bases). The V end lost 5 bases, the J end lost 2 bases, and 13 bases lay between the germline ends. Germline V gene sequence: CDR1 LGHNT, CDR2 FRNRAP. This CDR3 has 14 amino acids. CDR3: CASGQKQGPYEQYF. The CDR3 nucleotides are TGTGCTAGTGGTCAAAAACAGGGCCCCTACGAGCAGTACTTC.

DNA for the CDR3: TGTGCCAGCAGTGTCGGACAGGGCTACGAGCAGTACTTC. The encoded protein is CASSVGQGYEQYF. The chain employs TRBV2 and TRBJ2-7; TRBD1 matches 8 bases. With 4 bases clipped from V and 3 bases from J, the junction kept 2 bases outside the gene matches. This CDR3 has 13 amino acids. Per germline, CDR1 SNHLY and CDR2 FYNNEI.

This chain joins TRBV19 and TRBJ2-7; maybe TRBD2 (6 bases). CDR3 length equals 16 residues. Germline assignment: CDR1 LNHDA and CDR2 SQIVND (reference sequence). Trimming pared 4 bases from V and 2 bases from J, leaving 18 bases between. The chain's CDR3 is CASSNIRGTAAYEQYF. The CDR3 nucleotides are TGTGCCAGTAGTAACATCCGCGGGACGGCCGCCTACGAGCAGTACTTC.

The V and J genes are TRBV5-1 and TRBJ2-2; TRBD1 aligns across 7 bases. Germline lookup yields CDR1 SGHRS and CDR2 YFSETQ. V lost 2 bases and J lost 5; bases outside the gene matches: 6. CDR3 size: 15 residues. In nucleotides, the CDR3 is TGCGCCAGCAGCTTCAGAACAGGGGTTACCGGGGAGCTGTTTTTT. Protein: CASSFRTGVTGELFF.